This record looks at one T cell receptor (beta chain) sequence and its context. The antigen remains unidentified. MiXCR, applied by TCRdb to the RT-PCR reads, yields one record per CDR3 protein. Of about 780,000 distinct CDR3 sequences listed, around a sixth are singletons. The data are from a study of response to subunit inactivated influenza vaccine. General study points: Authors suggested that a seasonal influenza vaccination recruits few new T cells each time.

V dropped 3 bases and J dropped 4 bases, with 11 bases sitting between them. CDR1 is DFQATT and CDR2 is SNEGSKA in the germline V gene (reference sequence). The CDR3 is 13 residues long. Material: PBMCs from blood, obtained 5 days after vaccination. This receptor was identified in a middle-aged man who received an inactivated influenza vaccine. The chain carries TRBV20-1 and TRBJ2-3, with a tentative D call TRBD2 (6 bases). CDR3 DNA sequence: TGCAGTGCTAGTATTTGGGGGGCAGATACGCAGTATTTT. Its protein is CSASIWGADTQYF.